This entry concerns a single T cell receptor beta chain. Its specific antigen is unknown. Base qualities are not recorded, but no much larger clone differs from it by a single base. Taken from the germline V gene, the CDR1 and CDR2 loops are SGHAT and FQNNGV. Trimming accounts for 0 bases at V and 4 bases at J, while the number of junction bases matched to no gene is 4. Counted from cysteine to phenylalanine, this CDR3 has 15 amino acids. Here the CDR3 DNA is all that survives: 45 bases in frame from base 1. This sample was taken from a study of cytomegalovirus exposure and HLA in healthy donors (dated by TCRdb to about 2017). With regard to the full study: An earlier analysis of some 500 of the donors reported about 250 Gb of sequence data and about 100 million unique TCR beta sequences from approximately 180 million T cells. In an earlier analysis of a few hundred of the donors, high-throughput TCR beta sequencing was used to judge whether each TCR beta V gene segment behaved as functional or pseudogenic. Rather than drawing on any new phenotypic data, the later analysis identified candidate immune exposures from TCR beta sequences and the way those sequences occurred across donors. An early release that covered 500 to 800 HLA-typed donors contained approximately 300 gigabases of sequencing data and approximately 85 million unique TCR sequences. Among several hundred genotyped donors of the cohort, an average of approximately 240,000 unique TCR beta nucleotide sequences was sequenced per donor, of which 15% to 20% were non-productive. Five DR-DQ haplotypes were treated as single units for association and clustering because of strong linkage in the cohort. The number of donors typed differed by locus, with roughly 620-630 for A, B, C, DRB1 and DQB1, more than 500 for DQA1, 600 to 610 for DPA1, and some 470 for DPB1. Donor age, sex, ethnicity and CMV serostatus were collected together with the repertoire data. Besides the first cohort of approximately 710 subjects, a separate validation cohort made up of roughly 130 different subjects was used. To predict cytomegalovirus infection status, the study combined high-throughput TCR immunosequencing, statistical association of individual TCRs with disease status, and machine learning. HLA typing included class I and class II loci at four-digit resolution. To study patterns of TCR occurrence, a later analysis re-analyzed previously published TCR beta repertoires from 600 to 750 donors and added high-resolution HLA genotyping. The study was designed to test whether signatures of past pathogen exposure could be identified by cataloging public T cell receptors. The study used immunosequencing to profile the T cell repertoires of 600 to 850 subjects and linked those repertoires to cytomegalovirus serostatus. All discovery cohort repertoires had been generated using a single sequencing platform. A later genetic analysis used genome-wide SNP genotypes for about 60% of the roughly 670 donors, treating that subset as a discovery cohort. The genetic ancestry cluster associated with self-reported Caucasian donors included around four fifths of the roughly 410 genotyped donors.

Library preparation employed the immunoSEQ multiplex PCR assay. The multiplex PCR relied on a mix of 60 forward primers for TCR Vbeta segments and 13 reverse primers for TCR Jbeta segments. Amplification of the CDR3 region of rearranged TCR beta genes was performed with a multiplex PCR assay on genomic DNA. The amplified TCR beta libraries were sequenced on the Illumina HiSeq System as 87-base-pair reads. Concerning the study's data processing: In a later analysis, about 80 million unique TCR beta chains were counted across the 690 or so repertoires, and approximately 11 million of these chains were shared by at least two donors. Raw reads were error-corrected and collapsed into unique sequences by a nearest-neighbor algorithm in which closely related sequences were merged to remove PCR and sequencing errors. Alignment of CDR3 sequences to IMGT reference sequences was used to assign V, D and J gene segments. For a sequence to be retained, a match of at least six nucleotides was required to both a V gene segment and a J gene segment. A rearrangement was called productive if the CDR3 had no stop codons and remained in frame with V and J, and every other rearrangement was called non-productive. Following IMGT convention, CDR3 was defined as the stretch from the second conserved V-encoded cysteine up to the conserved J-encoded phenylalanine. The earlier analysis of 587 of the donors excluded any sequence lacking an unambiguous match to a single V gene segment. In an earlier analysis of several hundred of the donors, V segments were called functional above 56.7% productive rearrangements and were called segregating when the between-donor standard deviation exceeded 5%. A statistical classification framework was built to diagnose cytomegalovirus status from the catalog of TCR beta chain sequences. In a later analysis, TCR nucleotide sequences were compared against IMGT/GENE-DB human TR gene sequences so that V and J genes could be assigned. The TCRdist pipeline was used in a later analysis to assign CDR3 sequences and most-parsimonious VDJ recombination scenarios. In a later analysis, each TCR beta chain was defined by its CDR3 amino acid sequence together with its V-gene family, and reads lacking a unique V-gene family were excluded. To address suspected cross-contamination and a sequencing artifact, a later analysis removed a few hundred highly shared, low-generation-probability nucleotide sequences. For each public chain, a later analysis derived a clonal expansion index from normalized ranks of inferred template counts within each repertoire. In a later analysis, generation probabilities were computed using a VDJ recombination model fitted to out-of-frame rearrangements, and the results were checked against IGoR. A later analysis scored TCR-TCR, TCR-HLA and TCR-CMV co-occurrence with hypergeometric tests, applying a repertoire-size bias correction to TCR pairs. In a later analysis, false discovery rates were estimated by permuting HLA or CMV assignments 20 times. In a later analysis, co-occurring TCRs were grouped using DBSCAN, and TCRdist sequence similarity was added for clustering within HLA-allele-positive subsets. Co-occurrence clustering excluded repertoires with fewer than 30,000 or more than 120,000 public chains, plus five with anomalous nucleotide sharing. Here the immuneACCESS table is served through TCRdb, limited to in-frame sequences with V and J called. Missing clones are a known gap in these copies; in checked studies unresolved V genes cover under half, and the rest lacks a known reason. From that table come the V and J calls and clone size; the DNA was used to work out D and trimming. Present in this sample are about 200,000 clones, approximately 82% of which were seen just once. The ten largest make up approximately 1.5% of the sample.

General findings and caveats noted by the study authors: Most TCR sequences were observed very rarely across donors, whereas some public TCRs were present in many individuals. Compared with the roughly 670-donor mean, donors in an Asian-associated ancestry cluster had fewer N-insertions in productive TCRs, according to a later genetic analysis. In both the original and validation cohorts, the classifier was reported to diagnose cytomegalovirus status with high specificity and sensitivity. In a later analysis, some 18,000 TCR beta sequences were associated with specific HLA alleles at a false discovery rate of 0.05. A later analysis found that TCR association rates varied across HLA loci, with DRB1 alleles showing the most associated TCRs and HLA-C alleles the fewest. A later analysis found that most CMV-associated TCR beta chains appeared HLA-restricted, with HLA associations seemingly driven largely by CMV exposure. For the cohort, immune exposure information was limited to CMV serostatus. A later analysis found that HLA-associated TCR beta chains were more clonally expanded and had lower generation probabilities than equally common non-associated chains. Because HLA typing was missing for some donors at each locus, association tests included only the typed subset. In vitro tests confirmed that three of the cytomegalovirus-associated TCR beta chains recognize cytomegalovirus antigens. Linkage disequilibrium might explain the correlated functional status among segregating V segments, but an unknown experimental factor could not be excluded. Sequencing depth was assumed to be roughly uniform across donors in the presence/absence analyses, though that assumption may not hold. In an earlier analysis of more than 500 of the donors, most TCR beta V segments appeared in productive rearrangements about 87% or about 30% of the time, broadly matching IMGT annotations. The authors suggested that the approach could potentially be extended to other disease states and immunological phenotypes. Assigning TCR associations to individual alleles was difficult when HLA alleles, especially DR and DQ, strongly co-occurred. The sequencing pipeline was judged likely to have produced a cluster of highly shared sequence variants as a technical artifact. An association between a missense DCLRE1C variant and V-gene and J-gene trimming of TCR beta chains was found in a later genetic analysis and replicated in an independent cohort. Several of the top co-occurrence clusters appeared to be linked to parvovirus B19, influenza, CMV and Epstein-Barr virus, according to a later analysis. A further reported finding was that TCR beta sequences accurately predicted the HLA-A and HLA-B alleles for most subjects in the first cohort. In this cohort, only TCR beta chains were sequenced, and detectable features were limited by the absence of alpha or paired-chain data. Because counts were too low, about 18 rarely observed V segments, including chromosome 9 orphons, were left out of the earlier analysis of some 600 of the donors. Because the 87-base-pair reads could not distinguish some IMGT-functional V segments, including TRBV6-2 and TRBV6-3, those segments were excluded. In the study, approximately 150 TCR beta chains were listed as associated with cytomegalovirus.

The cohort was made up of hundreds of healthy bone marrow donors. At the time of sampling, every cohort member was nominally healthy, though immune exposures that went unrecorded were likely present. The donor was CMV seronegative and belonged to the group of approximately 320 seronegative cohort members. Every donor gave a peripheral blood sample, and the peripheral blood mononuclear cells from that sample were used for TCR beta sequencing. The Qiagen DNeasy Blood Extraction Kit was used to extract genomic DNA from the blood cell samples. Rearrangement joined TRBV11-2 to TRBJ2-7, and 9 bases in between align with TRBD2. The source material was PBMCs. This clonotype was obtained from a woman between 18 and 29 years old in good health and CMV-seronegative. The DNA sequence is TGTGCCAGCAGCTTAGATATAGCGGGAGCATACGAGCAGTACTTC. Protein translation: CASSLDIAGAYEQYF.